A single sample is the source of the 6 T cell receptor beta chains below, sequenced in a study of cytomegalovirus exposure and HLA in healthy donors. Amplification used 60 Vbeta primers and 13 Jbeta primers. TCRdb's table, derived via immunoSEQ multiplex PCR, lists solely in-frame clones and lacks some. In the table there are 150,000 to 180,000 clones, around 79% of which are singletons. The sequenced material came from PBMCs. These TCRs come from a man between 18 and 29 years old in good health and CMV-seronegative.

The V call is TRBV5-4, the J call TRBJ1-5, with 7 positions matching TRBD1. The CDR3 sequence is 14 residues long. J lost 1 base, V lost 4 bases, and 2 bases had no gene match. Germline CDR1 is SGHNT and CDR2 is YYREEE (reference sequence). CDR3 loop: CASSQQGSNQPQHF. CDR3 sequence (DNA): TGTGCCAGCAGCCAACAGGGGAGCAATCAGCCCCAGCATTTT. The complete variable domain, with remaining parts taken from reference TRBV5-4 and TRBJ1-5, reads ETGVTQSPTHLIKTRGQQVTLRCSSQSGHNTVSWYQQALGQGPQFIFQYYREEENGRGNFPPRFSGLQFPNYSSELNVNALELDDSALYLCASSQQGSNQPQHFGDGTRLSIL.

V usage is TRBV7-3 and J usage is TRBJ1-4; D is perhaps TRBD1 (6 bases). The CDR3 runs 13 residues. Germline assignment: CDR1 SGHTA and CDR2 FQGTGA. The germline V and J ends were trimmed by 3 bases and 8 bases, with 10 bases remaining between them. DNA of the CDR3: TGTGCCAGCAGCTTGGGGGCCGGGGAAAAACTGTTTTTT. Translating it yields CASSLGAGEKLFF. The complete variable domain, with remaining parts taken from reference TRBV7-3 and TRBJ1-4, reads GAGVSQTPSNKVTEKGKYVELRCDPISGHTALYWYRQSLGQGPEFLIYFQGTGAADDSGLPNDRFFAVRPEGSVSTLKIQRTERGDSAVYLCASSLGAGEKLFFGSGTQLSVL.

The chain has TRBV10-3 and TRBJ1-5, with 10 bases that match TRBD1. CDR1 is ENHRY, CDR2 SYGVKD, per germline. V gave up 3 bases and J gave up 5 bases; unmatched junction bases: 7. CDR3 length: 16 residues. The CDR3, as DNA: TGTGCCATCAGTGATGGCCCCGGGACAGGGGATCAGCCCCAGCATTTT. Translated, it gives CAISDGPGTGDQPQHF.

A few counts support this clone. J is TRBJ2-5 and V is TRBV7-2, with D possibly TRBD1 on 6 matching bases. Germline V lookup: CDR1 SGHTA, CDR2 FQGNSA. The ends were cut back, 5 bases at V and 5 bases at J, with 18 bases in the middle. This CDR3 is 15 amino acids long. Written as DNA, the CDR3 is TGTGCCAGCAGCCCCCCCCAGGGGCGCCGCGAGACCCAGTACTTC. Amino acids: CASSPPQGRRETQYF.

The chain links TRBV10-2 to TRBJ1-1; possibly TRBD1 for D (5 bases). Germline values: CDR1 WSHSY, CDR2 SAAADI. The CDR3 is 12 residues long. The V gene lost 6 bases and the J gene lost 6 bases, with 11 bases spanning the gap. CDR3: CASSPRDSEAFF. The CDR3 DNA reads TGCGCCAGCAGCCCCAGGGACTCTGAAGCTTTCTTT.

V and J are TRBV2 and TRBJ2-5, with a tentative D call TRBD2 (5 bases). CDR3 length: 14 amino acids. Germline CDR1 reads SNHLY; CDR2 reads FYNNEI. V lost 4 bases and J 9 bases, leaving 18 bases between the germline ends. The chain's CDR3 is CASSGDGRNGAQYF. The CDR3 region has the DNA TGTGCCAGCAGTGGAGATGGAAGAAACGGGGCCCAGTACTTC.